A selection of T cell receptor beta chains follows, all from one sample in a study of blood T cell repertoires in COVID-19. Sequenced by immunoSEQ multiplex PCR; TCRdb stores in-frame clones only, minus some. The sample shows around 100,000 clones, approximately 88% of them seen only once. Input material: peripheral blood. Receptors originate from a woman aged 70 to 79 with acute or convalescent COVID-19. Both conserved end residues are part of each CDR3. The D gene is left open where the match is weak. Size tells how often a clone was seen (once, few, many) or the class of an expanded clone, and some rows leave it out.

j_gene	d_gene	abundance	v_gene	CDR3nt	CDR3aa
TRBJ2-7	TRBD1	-	TRBV23-1	TGCGCCAGCAGTCAATTTACCGGGACAGGGGGGAAAAACGAGCAGTACTTC	CASSQFTGTGGKNEQYF
TRBJ1-2	-	-	TRBV11-3	TGTGCCAGCAGCTTAGAAGGGAGGGACTCGTCGTATGGCTACACCTTC	CASSLEGRDSSYGYTF
TRBJ1-2	-	-	TRBV6-5	TGTGCCAGCACCACAGGGATCGGCTACACCTTC	CASTTGIGYTF
TRBJ1-1	-	-	TRBV6-5	TGTGCCAGCAGTTTTAGTAAGTCGAACACTGAAGCTTTCTTT	CASSFSKSNTEAFF
TRBJ2-2	TRBD1	-	TRBV19	TGTGCCAGTAGGCTACAGGGGGCGCTTGGCACCGGGGAGCTGTTTTTT	CASRLQGALGTGELFF
TRBJ1-4	TRBD1	-	TRBV7-9	TGTGCCAGCAGCTTAGAGACAGGGACTAATGAAAAACTGTTTTTT	CASSLETGTNEKLFF
TRBJ2-2	-	-	TRBV21-1	TGTGCCAGCAGCCCCCTGGGCCTAGCGGGTACCGGGGAGCTGTTTTTT	CASSPLGLAGTGELFF
TRBJ2-1	-	-	TRBV28	TGTGCCAGCAGTTTGGGGCGTCTCTATGAGCAGTTCTTC	CASSLGRLYEQFF
TRBJ2-2	-	once	TRBV9	TGTGCCAGCAGCGTAGATCTCACCGGGGAGCTGTTTTTT	CASSVDLTGELFF
TRBJ2-7	-	-	TRBV6-2/TRBV6-3	TGTGCCAGCAGCCCACTAGCACCCACCTACGAGCAGTACTTC	CASSPLAPTYEQYF
TRBJ1-5	-	-	TRBV28	TGTGCCAGCAGTTTTCGGGGGAACGGGAATCAGCCCCAGCATTTT	CASSFRGNGNQPQHF
TRBJ2-1	TRBD2	few	TRBV27	TGTGCCAGCAGTTTATCGGCGGGGGTGTCCTACAATGAGCAGTTCTTC	CASSLSAGVSYNEQFF
TRBJ2-5	TRBD2	-	TRBV5-1	TGCGCCAGCAGCCCGGGACTAGCGGGAGGGATAGAGACCCAGTACTTC	CASSPGLAGGIETQYF
TRBJ2-5	-	-	TRBV9	TGTGCCAGCAGCGTAGGGTCCGGGCCTCCAGGGGAGACCCAGTACTTC	CASSVGSGPPGETQYF
TRBJ2-6	TRBD1	-	TRBV18	TGTGCCAGCTCACCGGGACAGGTTACCTCTGGGGCCAACGTCCTGACTTTC	CASSPGQVTSGANVLTF
TRBJ2-1	-	once	TRBV9	TGTGCCAGCAGCGCCACCCTGGGTAGCCACAATGAGCAGTTCTTC	CASSATLGSHNEQFF
TRBJ1-1	TRBD1	once	TRBV5-4	TGTGCCAGCAGTCCACCCGGGACAGGGTATACTGAAGCTTTCTTT	CASSPPGTGYTEAFF
TRBJ1-1	-	-	TRBV18	TGTGCCAGCTCACGGGCAGTTGCAGGGACTGAAGCTTTCTTT	CASSRAVAGTEAFF
TRBJ2-5	-	-	TRBV11-1	TGTGCCAGCAGCTTAGCGATGGTTCGGCAAGAGACCCAGTACTTC	CASSLAMVRQETQYF
TRBJ2-4	TRBD1	-	TRBV7-2	TGTGCCAGCAGCCTTCAGGGGGCCGAAAACATTCAGTACTTC	CASSLQGAENIQYF